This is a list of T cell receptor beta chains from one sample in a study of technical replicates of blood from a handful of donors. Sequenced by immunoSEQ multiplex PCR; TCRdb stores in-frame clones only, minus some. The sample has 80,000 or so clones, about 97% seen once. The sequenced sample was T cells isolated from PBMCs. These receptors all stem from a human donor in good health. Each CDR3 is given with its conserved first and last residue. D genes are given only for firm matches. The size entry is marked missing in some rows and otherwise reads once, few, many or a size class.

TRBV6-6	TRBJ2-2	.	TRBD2	TGTGCCAGCAGTTTGCGGGAGATTAGGACCGGGGAGCTGTTTTTT	CASSLREIRTGELFF
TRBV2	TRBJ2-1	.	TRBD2	TGTGCCAGCAGGGACCCTAGCGGGAGGGCTTACAATGAGCAGTTCTTC	CASRDPSGRAYNEQFF
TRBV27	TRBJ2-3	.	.	TGTGCCAGCAGTTTACGTTGGGCAACAGATACGCAGTATTTT	CASSLRWATDTQYF
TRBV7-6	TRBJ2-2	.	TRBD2	TGTGCCAGCAGCGGCGGGACTAGCGGGGGGAACACCGGGGAGCTGTTTTTT	CASSGGTSGGNTGELFF
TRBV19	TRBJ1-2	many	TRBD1	TGTGCCAGTAGTATGTCGGACAGGAGTAGACATGGCTACACCTTC	CASSMSDRSRHGYTF
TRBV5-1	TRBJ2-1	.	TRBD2	TGCGCCAGCAGCACCGGTTTACTAGCGGGAGTAAGATACAATGAGCAGTTCTTC	CASSTGLLAGVRYNEQFF
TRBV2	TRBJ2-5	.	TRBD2	TGTGCCAGCGGGTTAGCGGGGCTTCAAGAGACCCAGTACTTC	CASGLAGLQETQYF
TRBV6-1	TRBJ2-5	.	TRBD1	TGTGCCAGCAGTGAAGGGACAGGGCTGTACGAGACCCAGTACTTC	CASSEGTGLYETQYF
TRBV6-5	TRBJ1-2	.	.	TGTGCCAGCAGTACTCGAATTGGACAGAACTATGGCTACACCTTC	CASSTRIGQNYGYTF
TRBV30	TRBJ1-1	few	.	TGTGCCTGGGGCGCCACAGGGGAAGCTTTCTTT	CAWGATGEAFF
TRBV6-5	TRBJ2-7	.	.	TGTGCCAGCAGCGACGGTATACAGAGCTCCTACGAGCAGTACTTC	CASSDGIQSSYEQYF
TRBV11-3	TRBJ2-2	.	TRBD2	TGTGCCAGCAGCTTAGATCTACTAGCGGGGGGAGCGAACACCGGGGAGCTGTTTTTT	CASSLDLLAGGANTGELFF
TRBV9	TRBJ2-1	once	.	TGTGCCAGCAGCGCAACGAGTAGCTCCTACAATGAGCAGTTCTTC	CASSATSSSYNEQFF
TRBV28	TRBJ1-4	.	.	TGTGCCAGCACTGGGGGCCTTGAAAAACTGTTTTTT	CASTGGLEKLFF